This record concerns one T cell receptor (beta chain) sequence. This clone appeared once. There is no known antigen for this receptor. Qualities for individual bases were not recorded, and no much larger clone is one base off. TCRbeta CDR3 regions were amplified from genomic DNA using the immunoSEQ Assay, a bias-controlled multiplex PCR. The paper's processing steps were these. The number of nucleated cells in each sample was estimated by amplification of reference gene primers within the assay. To quantify the absolute abundance of each unique TCRbeta CDR3 rearrangement, sequence reads were collapsed and filtered. Productive Simpson clonality was computed per sample as the square root of Simpson's diversity index over productive rearrangements. This is the immuneACCESS table as TCRdb keeps it, with only in-frame sequences that have V and J called. A part of the clones is gone; compared with another copy, unresolved V genes explain less than half, and the rest is unexplained. That table furnishes V, J and clone size, whereas the DNA furnished D and trimming. The sample contains some 300,000 clones, roughly 87% of them found a single time. The ten largest clones represent 1% of the sample.

This sample is part of a study of blood T cell repertoires in COVID-19 (dated by TCRdb to between 2020 and 2021). In terms of the full investigation: Samples covering the acute and convalescent phases of COVID-19 were provided by collaborators in the United States, Italy and Spain. Nearly every sample came with metadata listing a de-identified subject ID, COVID-19 status, age in years and sex. The repertoires were released in a freely available public database intended as a resource for research on the immune response to SARS-CoV-2. Deeply sampled blood TCRbeta repertoires from subjects exposed to, actively infected with, or recovered from COVID-19 were included in the dataset. The prospective study material was composed of cDNA or gDNA derived from T cells, B-cell-depleted T cells, or PBMCs. Where available, HLA class I and class II types were obtained from metadata supplied by the sample provider rather than from assay-based typing. Samples were obtained from the ongoing ImmuneRACE study (first 160 participants) and from approximately 1,200 subjects provided by 6 global collaborators.

General findings and caveats noted by the study authors: How much clinical and demographic metadata was included differed by source and by participant, and the metadata was provided uncurated.

In the prospective study, participants were about 18 to 90 years old, resided in about two dozen geographic areas of the United States, and were enrolled through a virtual design. In the prospective study, participants were assigned to cohorts based on the clinical history participants reported in a screening survey and a study questionnaire. ImmuneRACE Cohort 3 recovered participants were defined by two consecutive negative NP/OP PCR tests, healthcare professional clearance, or symptom resolution. Mobile phlebotomists in the prospective study collected whole blood, serum and a nasopharyngeal or oropharyngeal swab from every participant. Participants in the prospective study had the option to provide additional blood draws and questionnaires over a roughly two-month period. Before DNA extraction, prospective study blood samples were shipped either frozen or at room temperature. At the junction V is shortened by 5 bases and J by 7 bases; bases outside the gene matches: 14. The CDR3 sequence holds 16 residues, the cysteine and phenylalanine included. The only DNA kept is the CDR3, 48 bases in frame from the first base. CDR1 MDHEN and CDR2 SYDVKM are derived from the germline V gene.

Recombination joined TRBV28 with TRBJ1-5; the junction holds 7 bases that match TRBD1. This TCR derives from a woman in her 30s who had recovered from COVID-19. Material: PBMCs or T cells enriched from blood (not recorded which). The CDR3 here reads CASSPRQGARQQPQHF. The DNA reads TGTGCCAGCAGTCCCCGACAGGGAGCTCGGCAACAGCCCCAGCATTTT.